This paragraph covers one TCR beta chain sequence. Its recognized antigen is unknown. The data derive from a study of cytomegalovirus exposure and HLA in healthy donors (TCRdb year 2017). Study-level background: An earlier analysis of some 620 of the donors reported 250 to 300 Gb of sequence data and 100 million to 120 million unique TCR beta sequences obtained from 150 million to 200 million T cells. Of the 300 to 450 genotyped donors, approximately 81% were placed in the genetic ancestry cluster associated with self-reported Caucasian donors. A handful of DR-DQ haplotypes were handled as single units for association and clustering because linkage in the cohort was strong. Along with the 666-subject first cohort, a separate validation cohort of more than 90 different subjects was used. In a later analysis, previously published TCR beta repertoires from several hundred donors were re-analyzed and high-resolution HLA genotyping was added so that TCR occurrence patterns could be studied. All discovery cohort repertoires had been generated using a single sequencing platform. HLA typing covered class I and class II loci at four-digit resolution. Rather than using new phenotypic data, the later analysis identified candidate immune exposures from TCR beta sequences and from how often those sequences occurred across donors. Across around 400 genotyped donors of the cohort, an average of about 240,000 unique TCR beta nucleotide sequences per donor were sequenced, and roughly 18% of those sequences were non-productive. An early release covering approximately 600 HLA-typed donors comprised roughly 300 gigabases of sequencing data and around 80 million unique TCR sequences. In an earlier analysis of a few hundred of the donors, high-throughput TCR beta sequencing was used to judge whether each TCR beta V gene segment behaved as functional or pseudogenic. Donor age, sex, ethnicity and CMV serostatus were collected together with the repertoire data. The T cell repertoires of about 700 subjects were profiled by immunosequencing and related to cytomegalovirus serostatus. The study combined high-throughput TCR immunosequencing, statistical association of individual TCRs with disease status, and machine learning to predict cytomegalovirus infection status. A later genetic analysis used genome-wide SNP genotypes for about 60% of the 666 donors, treating that subset as a discovery cohort. The number of typed donors differed by locus: roughly 620-640 for A, B, C, DRB1 and DQB1; 500 to 550 for DQA1; approximately 600 for DPA1; and about 470 for DPB1. The study aimed to test whether cataloging public T cell receptors could reveal signatures of past pathogen exposure. Points the paper makes about the study in general: An association between a missense DCLRE1C variant and V-gene and J-gene trimming of TCR beta chains was found in a later genetic analysis and replicated in an independent cohort. HLA typing was unavailable for some donors at each locus, so association tests used only the typed subset. In a later analysis, the rate of TCR association differed among HLA loci, with DRB1 alleles having the most associated TCRs and HLA-C alleles having the fewest. Sequencing depth was assumed to be roughly uniform across donors in the presence/absence analyses, though that assumption may not hold. A few of the identified cytomegalovirus-associated TCR beta chains were confirmed in vitro to be specific for cytomegalovirus antigens. Linkage disequilibrium might explain the correlated functional status among segregating V segments, but an unknown experimental factor could not be ruled out. In an earlier analysis of several hundred of the donors, most TCR beta V segments were observed in productive rearrangements about 87% or about 30% of the time, broadly matching IMGT annotations. In a later analysis, HLA-associated TCR beta chains were found to be more clonally expanded and to have lower generation probabilities than equally common non-associated chains. A further reported finding was that TCR beta sequences accurately predicted the HLA-A and HLA-B alleles for most subjects in the first cohort. The classifier was reported to diagnose cytomegalovirus status with high specificity and sensitivity in both the original cohort and the validation cohort. Most CMV-associated TCR beta chains appeared to be HLA-restricted in a later analysis, and the HLA associations seemed to be driven largely by CMV exposure. According to a later analysis, parvovirus B19, influenza, CMV and Epstein-Barr virus appeared linked to several top co-occurrence clusters. A group of highly shared sequence variants was considered likely to be a technical artifact of the sequencing pipeline. Specific HLA alleles were associated with more than 15,000 TCR beta sequences at a false discovery rate of 0.05 in a later analysis. Over 15 rarely observed V segments, including chromosome 9 orphons, were excluded from the earlier analysis of about 500 of the donors because counts were too low. Only TCR beta chains were sequenced in this cohort, and the absence of alpha or paired-chain data limited detectable features. For the cohort, immune exposure information was limited to CMV serostatus. Assigning TCR associations to individual alleles was difficult when HLA alleles, especially DR and DQ, strongly co-occurred. A later genetic analysis reported fewer N-insertions in productive TCRs among donors in an Asian-associated ancestry cluster than the approximately 670-donor mean. The study gave a list of roughly 150 TCR beta chains associated with cytomegalovirus. Across donors, most TCR sequences were observed very rarely, whereas some public TCRs were present in many individuals. Because the 87-base-pair reads could not distinguish some IMGT-functional V segments, including TRBV6-2 and TRBV6-3, those segments were excluded. The authors suggested that the approach could potentially be extended to other disease states and immunological phenotypes.

The cohort was made up of under 800 healthy bone marrow donors. All cohort members were sampled while nominally healthy, although unrecorded immune exposures were likely present. The donor tested CMV seronegative, placing the donor among the roughly 400 seronegative members of the cohort. Each donor provided a peripheral blood sample, and peripheral blood mononuclear cells were used for TCR beta sequencing. Genomic DNA extraction from the blood cell samples was performed with the Qiagen DNeasy Blood Extraction Kit. Receptor amplification or capture employed the immunoSEQ multiplex PCR assay. For the multiplex PCR, a mixture combining 60 forward primers for TCR Vbeta segments and 13 reverse primers for TCR Jbeta segments was used. The CDR3 region of rearranged TCR beta genes was amplified from genomic DNA by a multiplex PCR assay. Amplified TCR beta libraries were sequenced as 87-base-pair reads on the Illumina HiSeq System. The study's own analysis went as follows. In a later analysis, approximately 74 million unique TCR beta chains were counted across the approximately 620 repertoires, and roughly 9.9 million of these chains were shared by at least two donors. Raw reads were error-corrected and collapsed into unique sequences by a nearest-neighbor algorithm in which closely related sequences were merged to remove PCR and sequencing errors. CDR3 sequences were aligned to IMGT reference sequences to assign V, D and J gene segments. For a sequence to be retained, a match of at least six nucleotides was required to both a V gene segment and a J gene segment. A rearrangement counted as productive if the CDR3 had no stop codons and remained in frame with V and J, and every other rearrangement counted as non-productive. CDR3 was defined by IMGT convention, running from the second conserved V-encoded cysteine to the conserved J-encoded phenylalanine. Sequences without an unambiguous match to a single V gene segment were excluded from the earlier analysis of about 600 of the donors. In an earlier analysis of around 600 of the donors, V segments were called functional above 56.7% productive rearrangements and were called segregating when the between-donor standard deviation exceeded 5%. A statistical classification framework was developed to diagnose cytomegalovirus status using the catalog of TCR beta chain sequences. A later analysis assigned V and J genes by comparing TCR nucleotide sequences with IMGT/GENE-DB human TR gene sequences. Using the TCRdist pipeline, a later analysis assigned CDR3 sequences along with most-parsimonious VDJ recombination scenarios. In a later analysis, each TCR beta chain was defined by its CDR3 amino acid sequence together with its V-gene family, and reads without a unique V-gene family were excluded. A later analysis removed over 500 highly shared, low-generation-probability nucleotide sequences to deal with suspected cross-contamination and a sequencing artifact. A later analysis calculated a clonal expansion index for each public chain from normalized within-repertoire ranks of inferred template counts. A later analysis computed generation probabilities with a VDJ recombination model fitted to out-of-frame rearrangements, and checked the results against IGoR. In a later analysis, hypergeometric tests were used to score TCR-TCR, TCR-HLA and TCR-CMV co-occurrence, with a repertoire-size bias correction applied to TCR pairs. A later analysis estimated false discovery rates by permuting HLA or CMV assignments 20 times. In a later analysis, co-occurring TCRs were grouped using DBSCAN, with TCRdist sequence similarity added in when clustering inside HLA-allele-positive subsets. Repertoires with fewer than 30,000 or more than 120,000 public chains, plus five repertoires with anomalous nucleotide sharing, were excluded from co-occurrence clustering. TCRdb provides this immuneACCESS table in a form limited to in-frame rearrangements. Some clones are lacking; in checked studies, under half of them reflect an unresolved V gene, and why the rest are absent is not known. Clone size and the V and J calls come from that table; the DNA yielded D and trimming. The sample table gives about 96,000 clones. The ten largest clones take up around 3.4% of the sample.

From cysteine to phenylalanine, the CDR3 is 14 amino acids long. The entry retains the CDR3 DNA only, 42 bases that are in frame from base 1. This TCR was sampled from a woman in her twenties or thirties in good health and CMV-seronegative. The sample consisted of PBMCs. The rearranged segments are TRBV21-1 and TRBJ2-7; the table assigns TRBD1, which was not confirmed against the DNA. TRBV21-1 is marked as a pseudogene. Here is the DNA: TGTGCCAGCAGGGACCGGGACAAAGGCTACGAGCAGTACTTC. Its protein is CASRDRDKGYEQYF.